This section outlines one TCR beta chain sequence together with its context. This entry is derived from a study of blood T cell repertoires in COVID-19. Across the study: In each case, the material was cDNA or gDNA derived from T cells, B-cell-depleted T cells, or PBMCs.

The CDR3 runs to 13 residues. Trimming left V 4 bases short and J 7 bases short, with 13 bases between. The germline CDR1 and CDR2 sequences are SGHNT and YENEEA. Original processing methods: Amplifying reference gene primers gave estimates of nucleated cell counts. Libraries were prepared by immunoSEQ multiplex PCR; TCRdb keeps only in-frame clonotypes and omits some of them. From that table come the V and J calls and clone size; the DNA was used to work out D and trimming. The data contain about 230,000 clones, around 88% of them singletons. The material sequenced was peripheral blood. The rearrangement joins TRBV11-3 to TRBJ1-2; unclear D gene. The source of this sequence is a man aged 40-49 years with active or convalescent COVID-19. CDR3 region: CASSWTGRRGYTF. The DNA for the CDR3 is TGTGCCAGCAGCTGGACTGGACGGCGTGGCTACACCTTC.